The T cell receptor beta chain under discussion was sequenced for a study of cytomegalovirus exposure and HLA in healthy donors. This clone was detected only a few times. The PCR made use of 60 Vbeta and 13 Jbeta primers. Repertoires were generated with immunoSEQ multiplex PCR, while TCRdb's copy carries only in-frame clones and drops some. The sample has around 130,000 clones, 76% seen once. Looked up from germline, CDR1 is MNHEY and CDR2 is SMNVEV (reference sequence). J was trimmed by 6 bases and V by 8 bases; bases with no gene match: 3. The CDR3 has 11 residues. Sequencing used PBMCs. The chain uses TRBV27 and TRBJ2-7; 8 nucleotides agree with TRBD1. This clonotype originated in a man aged 35 to 55 in good health and CMV-seronegative. In nucleotides, the CDR3 is TGTGCCAGCGGACAGGGCGGCGAGCAGTACTTC. Its protein is CASGQGGEQYF.